A single sample gave rise to the 32 T cell receptor beta chains below, sequenced in a study of blood T cells in healthy people across ages. Primers used in a second PCR of roughly 6 to 11 cycles were a sample-barcoded 5' primer and a J-beta primer mix. TCRdb called the 5' RACE reads again in MiXCR, with one record for every CDR3 protein. Of approximately 810,000 distinct CDR3 sequences in the sample, 29% were seen once. Sequenced sample: blood. These receptor sequences come from an elderly woman in good health.

Details on this clonotype: A much larger clone differs from this one at a single base, so this may be a read error. The chain recombines TRBV6-6 with TRBJ2-4; a possible D gene is TRBD2 (6 bases). Germline V gives CDR1 MNHNY, CDR2 SVGAGI (reference sequence). Deletions cut 1 base from V and 0 bases from J, with 7 bases between. The CDR3 is 15 residues long. The CDR3 nucleotides are TGTGCCAGCAGTTACTTGGGAGGAGCCAAAAACATTCAGTACTTC. Translating gives CASSYLGGAKNIQYF.

Worth noting for this clonotype: A much more abundant neighbour one base away suggests this may be a read error. The chain employs TRBV4-3 and TRBJ1-6; TRBD1 is a possible D gene (5 bases). Germline lookup yields CDR1 LGHNA and CDR2 YSLEER. CDR3 size: 14 residues. CDR3 in DNA: TGCGCCAGCAGACCGGGACGGACGAATTCATCCCTCCACTTT. Its translation: CASRPGRTNSSLHF.

A word on this clonotype: The conserved phenylalanine or tryptophan is not found at the CDR3 terminus, so this likely reflects a read error. No DNA is shown, since the ends of the CDR3 on it are uncertain; the CDR3 is the one TCRdb lists. The V and J genes are TRBV5-1 and TRBJ2-5. The germline V gene has CDR1 SGHRS and CDR2 YFSETQ. From its first to its last residue, the CDR3 has 14 amino acids. CDR3 in amino acids: CASSWGGYQETQHY.

This clonotype was picked up many times. The chain carries TRBV11-2 and TRBJ2-6; tentative D call: TRBD2 (5 bases). In germline, CDR1 is SGHAT, CDR2 FQNNGV. The CDR3 has 18 amino acids. Trimming took 0 bases from V and 0 from J, leaving 12 bases between them. The CDR3 nucleotides read TGTGCCAGCAGCTTAGAAGGCGGGTTACGCTCTGGGGCCAACGTCCTGACTTTC. Amino acids: CASSLEGGLRSGANVLTF.

Ten or more counts support this clonotype. This chain joins TRBV27 and TRBJ2-1, with unresolved D. The germline V gene has CDR1 MNHEY and CDR2 SMNVEV (reference sequence). Trimming shortened V by 8 bases and J by 5 bases, and 13 bases separated the two germline ends. This CDR3 comprises 13 residues. DNA for the CDR3: TGTGCCAGCCAGTTTCAAGTTAACAATGAGCAGTTCTTC. This translates into CASQFQVNNEQFF.

This clonotype was recorded at least ten times. The V call is TRBV10-3, the J call TRBJ1-2; a possible D gene is TRBD1 (5 bases). Looked up from germline, CDR1 is ENHRY and CDR2 is SYGVKD. The V gene lost 6 bases and the J gene lost 3 bases, with 11 bases spanning the gap. The CDR3 has 13 amino acids. CDR3 amino acids: CAISEDTYYGYTF. The CDR3 region has the DNA TGTGCCATCAGCGAGGACACATACTATGGCTACACCTTC.

The rearrangement joins TRBV7-8 to TRBJ1-1, with 7 bases identical to TRBD1. CDR1 and CDR2 (germline): SGHVS, FQNEAQ. The length of the CDR3 is 15 residues. V was pared by 1 base and J by 5 bases, with 7 bases of the junction left unmatched. The CDR3 protein is CASSLEAGGRTEAFF. Here the CDR3 DNA reads TGTGCCAGCAGCTTAGAGGCAGGGGGGCGAACTGAAGCTTTCTTT.

This chain connects TRBV5-1 to TRBJ2-3; TRBD1 is a possible D gene (6 bases). V lost 7 bases and J lost 4, with 16 bases in between. This CDR3 spans 14 amino acids. CDR1 and CDR2 from the germline V gene are SGHRS and YFSETQ. The CDR3 coding sequence is TGCGCCAGCGGCCGAGGGGGTAACGCAGATACGCAGTATTTT. It specifies CASGRGGNADTQYF.

The V and J genes are TRBV5-1 and TRBJ2-5, with 8 bases identical to TRBD2. This CDR3 is built from 14 residues. Germline V CDR1 and CDR2: SGHRS, YFSETQ. V shed 1 base and J 3 bases; nucleotides not matched to a gene: 2. The CDR3 nucleotides read TGCGCCAGCAGCTTGTATAGCGGGAAAGAGACCCAGTACTTC. This encodes CASSLYSGKETQYF.

As concerns this clonotype: At one end, the junction sequence differs from germline, possibly due to a read error. The CDR3 DNA is TGTGCCAGCCGGCTAGCGGTAACAGATACGCGGTATTTT. This translates into CASRLAVTDTRYF. V gene TRBV27 combines with J gene TRBJ2-3; TRBD2 aligns across 7 bases. The germline V gene encodes CDR1 MNHEY and CDR2 SMNVEV (reference sequence). The CDR3 spans 13 residues.

A remark on this clonotype: A single base separates this from a much larger clone, so it may be a read error. CDR3 sequence reads: CASQRDRYCEQYF. DNA of the CDR3: TGTGCCAGCCAAAGGGACAGATACTGCGAGCAGTACTTC. V and J are TRBV12-3 or TRBV12-4 and TRBJ2-7; 7 bases are shared with TRBD1. The CDR3 is 13 amino acids. V lost 8 bases to trimming and J lost 6 bases; unmatched junction nucleotides: 10.

This clonotype has a count of ten or more. V is TRBV30 and J is TRBJ2-5; no clear D gene. Germline CDR1 GTSNPN, CDR2 SVGIG (reference sequence). V dropped 0 bases and J dropped 2 bases, with 7 bases sitting between them. The CDR3 runs to 13 residues. The CDR3 protein is CAWSVWLQETQYF. The DNA for the CDR3 is TGTGCCTGGAGTGTATGGCTACAAGAGACCCAGTACTTC.

As to this clonotype: Given a much more abundant clone one base away, this may be a read error. CDR3 sequence (DNA): TGTACCAGCAGCTTAGGAGGGTCAGATGGCTACACCTTC. Amino acids: CTSSLGGSDGYTF. The chain carries TRBV7-2 and TRBJ1-2, with unresolved D. The CDR3 loop spans 13 amino acids. Germline V lookup: CDR1 SGHTA, CDR2 FQGNSA. V was cut by 1 base and J by 6 bases, with 9 bases left in between.

This clonotype appeared many times. The chain joins TRBV6-2 or TRBV6-3 to TRBJ2-3, with 10 bases aligning to TRBD1. The germline V gene encodes CDR1 MNHEY and CDR2 SVGEGT. J gave up 4 bases and V 0 bases, and 7 bases lay outside the gene matches. The CDR3 has 17 amino acids. The CDR3 region is CASSYSIDRGHSDTQYF. The CDR3 region has the DNA TGTGCCAGCAGTTACTCGATCGACAGGGGGCATTCAGATACGCAGTATTTT.

V gene TRBV2 combines with J gene TRBJ1-1, with D possibly being TRBD1 (6 bases). The V gene's germline CDR1 is SNHLY and CDR2 FYNNEI. The CDR3 spans 14 residues. Trimming removed 6 bases from V and 5 bases from J, with 16 bases in between. CDR3 protein: CASRVSGGFTEAFF. The CDR3 DNA reads as TGTGCCAGCAGGGTGTCGGGGGGCTTTACTGAAGCTTTCTTT.

This clonotype was counted at least ten times. V gene TRBV6-2 or TRBV6-3 combines with J gene TRBJ2-6; D is possibly TRBD2 (7 bases). Trimming left V 4 bases short and J 5 bases short, with 12 bases between. This CDR3 contains 15 residues. Per germline, CDR1 MNHEY and CDR2 SVGEGT. This CDR3 reads CASSLGGLRANVLTF. Here the CDR3 DNA reads TGTGCCAGCAGTTTGGGGGGGCTAAGGGCCAACGTCCTGACTTTC.

This clonotype was seen more than once but under ten times. With a much larger clone just one base away, this may be a read error. This chain uses TRBV21-1 with TRBJ2-7; TRBD2 is taken as the D call from the table, unchecked against the DNA. TRBV21-1 is deemed a pseudogene. The CDR3 spans 16 residues. The CDR3 DNA reads TGTGCCAGCAACCCACCGTGGACTAGCTCGGGAAACGAGCAGTACTTC. Protein: CASNPPWTSSGNEQYF.

Comments on this clonotype: Possible read error: a much larger clone is one base away. The chain recombines TRBV4-2 with TRBJ2-1; possible D gene TRBD1, 5 bases. From germline, CDR1 is LGHNA and CDR2 YNFKEQ. Trimming shortened V by 2 bases and J by 13 bases, and 18 bases separated the two germline ends. The CDR3 spans 14 residues. The CDR3 coding sequence is TGTGCCAGCAGCCAATCGACAGTAACAGAGACCCAGTTCTTC. This codes for CASSQSTVTETQFF.

At least ten counts were recorded for this clonotype. The V gene is TRBV20-1, the J gene TRBJ1-1; D unresolved. Between the trimmed V and J ends, which lost 5 bases and 11 bases, there was a span of 12 bases. Germline V gene data show CDR1 as DFQATT and CDR2 as SNEGSKA (reference sequence). This CDR3 comprises 10 residues. In DNA, the CDR3 is TGCAGTGCTTCATCCTGGGCGGCTTTCTTT. Residues: CSASSWAAFF.

This clonotype was observed a handful of times. The chain links TRBV7-2 to TRBJ1-4, with D perhaps TRBD1 (6 bases). The ends were cut back, 4 bases at V and 5 bases at J, with 20 bases in the middle. Germline CDR1 reads SGHTA; CDR2 reads FQGNSA. CDR3 length: 17 residues. The CDR3 DNA reads TGTGCCAGCAGCTCAAGGATCGTCAGGGGAGGAAATGAAAAACTGTTTTTT. Its protein is CASSSRIVRGGNEKLFF.

The J gene is TRBJ2-2, the V gene TRBV6-1; D is perhaps TRBD1 (6 bases). CDR3 length: 14 amino acids. CDR1 and CDR2 from the germline V gene are MNHNS and SASEGT. The V end lost 5 bases, the J end lost 7 bases, and 14 bases lay between the germline ends. The CDR3 DNA reads as TGTGCCAGCAGTCAGGACAGTCCTGGCGGGGAGCTGTTTTTT. It specifies CASSQDSPGGELFF.

The chain carries TRBV28 and TRBJ2-2; a weak D match, TRBD1 (8 bases). The CDR3 loop spans 15 amino acids. Germline CDR1 reads MDHEN; CDR2 reads SYDVKM. V lost 7 bases and J lost 4, with 16 bases in between. DNA of the CDR3: TGTGCCAGCATCACAGGGGGGGCAGGCACCGGGGAGCTGTTTTTT. Its protein product is CASITGGAGTGELFF.

About this clonotype itself: A much larger clone sits a single nucleotide away, making a read error possible. The chain uses TRBV9 and TRBJ2-1, with D possibly being TRBD2 (6 bases). The CDR3 contains 14 residues. The germline V gene encodes CDR1 SGDLS and CDR2 YYNGEE. V dropped 1 base and J dropped 9 bases, with 14 bases sitting between them. The CDR3, as DNA: TGTGCCAGCAGCGTAAATCGATTCGGGGGTGAGCAGTTCTTC. It is translated as CASSVNRFGGEQFF.

This clonotype has at least ten counts. The rearrangement uses TRBV7-9 and TRBJ1-2; a possible D gene is TRBD1 (6 bases). Germline V lookup: CDR1 SEHNR, CDR2 FQNEAQ (reference sequence). This CDR3 has 15 residues. V lost 3 bases, J lost 1 base, and 12 bases lay in between. The CDR3 nucleotides read TGTGCCAGCAGCTTGGGGGGCATTAATAACTATGGCTACACCTTC. Protein sequence: CASSLGGINNYGYTF.

At least ten counts were recorded for this clonotype. The chain links TRBV6-6 to TRBJ1-5; D is perhaps TRBD1 (5 bases). The CDR3 is made up of 15 amino acids. Germline V gene data show CDR1 as MNHNY and CDR2 as SVGAGI (reference sequence). V was pared by 7 bases and J by 2 bases, with 15 bases between. CDR3 amino acids: CASTRGVPGNQPQHF. DNA of the CDR3: TGTGCCAGCACGAGAGGGGTTCCGGGCAATCAGCCCCAGCATTTT.

Turning to this clonotype: Its ends do not fully match the called genes, so a read error is possible. The gene calls are TRBV5-1 and TRBJ2-7; no reliable D call. CDR3 size: 13 residues. The germline gives CDR1 SGHRS, CDR2 YFSETQ. The CDR3 DNA follows: TGTGCCAGCAGCTTGGTTGGAGTATACGAGCAGTACTTC. Translation gives CASSLVGVYEQYF. Variable domain in full (rest from reference TRBV5-1 and TRBJ2-7): KAGVTQTPRYLIKTRGQQVTLSCSPISGHRSVSWYQQTPGQGLQFLFEYFSETQRNKGNFPGRFSGRQFSNSRSEMNVSTLELGDSALYLCASSLVGVYEQYFGPGTRLTVT.

This clonotype showed up many times. The chain joins TRBV4-3 to TRBJ1-4; D unclear. Between the trimmed V and J ends, which lost 0 bases and 5 bases, there was a span of 13 bases. In germline, CDR1 is LGHNA, CDR2 YSLEER. The CDR3 spans 16 residues. The CDR3 sequence: CASSQDFPLGNEKLFF. The DNA of the CDR3 is TGCGCCAGCAGCCAAGATTTTCCCCTAGGAAATGAAAAACTGTTTTTT.

This clonotype came up many times. The rearrangement joins TRBV4-3 to TRBJ1-6, with D unclear. Trimming cost V 2 bases and J 7 bases, with 6 bases left between them. CDR3 length: 13 amino acids. Germline CDR1 and CDR2: LGHNA and YSLEER. CDR3 sequence: CASSQKLNSPLHF. As DNA, the CDR3 is TGCGCCAGCAGCCAAAAACTGAATTCACCCCTCCACTTT.

In this sample, this clonotype turned up a few times. The rearrangement joins TRBV7-6 to TRBJ2-2; D is undetermined. CDR3 length equals 17 residues. From germline, CDR1 is SGHVS and CDR2 FNYEAQ. Deletions cut 4 bases from V and 2 bases from J, with 17 bases between. The CDR3 region has the DNA TGTGCCAGCAGCTCCCGCGAGTCCATCCAAAACACCGGGGAGCTGTTTTTT. It encodes CASSSRESIQNTGELFF.

This clonotype was detected a few times. This chain joins TRBV30 and TRBJ2-1; 10 nucleotides align to TRBD1. Germline CDR1 is GTSNPN and CDR2 is SVGIG (reference sequence). This CDR3 region has 15 residues. The V segment lost 5 bases and the J segment 2 bases; nucleotides outside the gene matches: 6. The CDR3 DNA reads TGTGCCTGGGAGACCGGGACAGGGGCCTACAATGAGCAGTTCTTC. It yields the protein CAWETGTGAYNEQFF.

As concerns this clonotype: Given a much more abundant clone one base away, this may be a read error. The chain links TRBV5-1 to TRBJ2-5; D may be TRBD1 (6 bases). Germline lookup yields CDR1 SGHRS and CDR2 YFSETQ. The CDR3 sequence is 12 residues long. The CDR3 DNA sequence: TGCGCCAGCAGACAGGGTACAGAGGCCCAGTACTTC. Translated, it gives CASRQGTEAQYF.

This clonotype was recorded at least ten times. J is TRBJ2-3 and V is TRBV7-8; D remains ambiguous. Trimming took 1 base from V and 0 from J, leaving 20 bases between them. CDR3 length equals 19 residues. The V gene's germline CDR1 is SGHVS and CDR2 FQNEAQ. CDR3 residues: CASSLGPKSRFTSTDTQYF. The CDR3 bases are TGTGCCAGCAGCTTAGGGCCCAAGTCTAGGTTCACTAGCACAGATACGCAGTATTTT.